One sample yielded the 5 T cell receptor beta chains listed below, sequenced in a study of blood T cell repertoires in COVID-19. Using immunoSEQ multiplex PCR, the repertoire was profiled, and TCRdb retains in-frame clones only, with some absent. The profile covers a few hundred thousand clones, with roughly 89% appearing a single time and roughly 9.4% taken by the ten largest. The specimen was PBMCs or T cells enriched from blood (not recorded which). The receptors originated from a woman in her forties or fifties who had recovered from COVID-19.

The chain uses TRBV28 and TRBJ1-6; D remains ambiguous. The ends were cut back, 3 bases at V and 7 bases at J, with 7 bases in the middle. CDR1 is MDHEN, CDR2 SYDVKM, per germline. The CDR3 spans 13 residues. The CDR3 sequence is CASSFYGNSPLHF. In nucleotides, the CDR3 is TGTGCCAGCAGTTTTTACGGGAATTCACCCCTCCACTTT.

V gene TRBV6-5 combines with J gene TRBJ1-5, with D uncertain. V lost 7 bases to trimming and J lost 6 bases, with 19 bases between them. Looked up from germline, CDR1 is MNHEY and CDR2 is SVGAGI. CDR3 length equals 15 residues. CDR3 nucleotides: TGTGCCAGCACCCCGGTTGTCGGGGTTCGTCAGCCCCAGCATTTT. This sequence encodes CASTPVVGVRQPQHF.

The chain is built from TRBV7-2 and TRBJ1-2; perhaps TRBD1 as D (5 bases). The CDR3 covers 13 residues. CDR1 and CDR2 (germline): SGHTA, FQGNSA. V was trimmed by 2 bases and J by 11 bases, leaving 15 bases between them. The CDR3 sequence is CASSLPQRTHYTF. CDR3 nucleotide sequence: TGTGCCAGCAGCTTACCCCAACGGACACATTACACCTTC. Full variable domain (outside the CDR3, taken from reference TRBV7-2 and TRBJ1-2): GAGVSQSPSNKVTEKGKDVELRCDPISGHTALYWYRQSLGQGLEFLIYFQGNSAPDKSGLPSDRFSAERTGGSVSTLTIQRTQQEDSAVYLCASSLPQRTHYTFGSGTRLTVV.

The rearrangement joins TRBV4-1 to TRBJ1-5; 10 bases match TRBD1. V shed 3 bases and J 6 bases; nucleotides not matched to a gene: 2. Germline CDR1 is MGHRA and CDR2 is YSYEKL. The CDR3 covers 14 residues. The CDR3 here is CASSQRQGAQPQHF. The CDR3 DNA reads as TGCGCCAGCAGCCAGAGACAGGGGGCTCAGCCCCAGCATTTT.

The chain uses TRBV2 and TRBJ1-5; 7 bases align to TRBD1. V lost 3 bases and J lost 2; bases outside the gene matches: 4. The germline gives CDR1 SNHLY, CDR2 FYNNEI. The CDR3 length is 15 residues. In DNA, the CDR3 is TGTGCCAGCAGTGATGTAGGGGGCGGCAATCAGCCCCAGCATTTT. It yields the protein CASSDVGGGNQPQHF.